One sample yielded the 8 T cell receptor beta chains listed below, sequenced in a study of CD8+CD57+ T cells in acquired aplastic anemia. Genomic DNA provided the template from which TCR beta VDJ and CDR3 profiles were obtained. A single record per CDR3 protein comes from TCRdb applying MiXCR to the reads. The sample lists about 200,000 distinct CDR3 sequences, about half occurring once. An expansion of CD8+CD57+ cells by flow cytometry had been shown in patients chosen for sequencing. The source material was sorted CD4+, CD8+, or CD8+CD57+ T cells (not recorded which) from PBMCs. The receptors shown here come from a human donor with aplastic anemia.

This clonotype has a single count. The J gene is TRBJ2-7, the V gene TRBV10-3; 11 bases fit TRBD1. Per the germline V gene, CDR1 is ENHRY and CDR2 is SYGVKD. The J segment lost 6 bases and the V segment lost 4 bases, leaving 14 bases of the junction unmatched. The CDR3 is 17 amino acids. The CDR3 nucleotides read TGTGCCATCAGTGCTAGAAACCCGGGACAGGGGGGCGTCGAGCAGTACTTC. It specifies CAISARNPGQGGVEQYF.

The chain couples TRBV20-1 to TRBJ1-2; 8 bases map to TRBD1. The CDR3 has 13 residues. Per germline, CDR1 DFQATT and CDR2 SNEGSKA (reference sequence). J was trimmed by 1 base and V by 3 bases; bases with no gene match: 1. CDR3 in amino acids: CSARDRDNYGYTF. The DNA of the CDR3 is TGCAGTGCTAGGGACAGGGATAACTATGGCTACACCTTC.

This clonotype was picked up a small number of times. The chain uses TRBV19 and TRBJ2-7; possible D gene TRBD1, 8 bases. This CDR3 has 14 amino acids. Trimming removed 5 bases at V and 7 bases at J, with 18 bases between. CDR1 and CDR2 from the germline V gene are LNHDA and SQIVND (reference sequence). This chain's CDR3 is CASSGSQGGEEQYF. Written as DNA, the CDR3 is TGTGCCAGTAGTGGCTCACAGGGGGGGGAAGAGCAGTACTTC.

The V gene is TRBV7-9, the J gene TRBJ2-7; 7 positions agree with TRBD2. V lost 8 bases, J lost 5 bases, and 12 bases stayed unmatched. Germline V gene data show CDR1 as SEHNR and CDR2 as FQNEAQ (reference sequence). The CDR3 runs 14 residues. This chain's CDR3 is CASAMGGGPHEQYF. The CDR3 nucleotides are TGTGCCAGCGCTATGGGGGGGGGACCCCACGAGCAGTACTTC.

The genes are TRBV7-9 and TRBJ1-1; no clear D gene. Per the germline V gene, CDR1 is SEHNR and CDR2 is FQNEAQ (reference sequence). Trimming stripped 5 bases from V and 7 bases from J, with 11 bases between. The CDR3 spans 12 residues. CDR3 in DNA: TGTGCCAGCAGCCAACCTAGGGATGAAGCTTTCTTT. This translates into CASSQPRDEAFF. The whole variable domain, filled in from reference TRBV7-9 and TRBJ1-1, reads DTGVSQNPRHKITKRGQNVTFRCDPISEHNRLYWYRQTLGQGPEFLTYFQNEAQLEKSRLLSDRFSAERPKGSFSTLEIQRTEQGDSAMYLCASSQPRDEAFFGQGTRLTVV.

The chain carries TRBV24-1 and TRBJ2-3; perhaps TRBD1 as D (6 bases). This CDR3 is built from 15 residues. The germline gives CDR1 KGHDR, CDR2 SFDVKD. The ends were cut back, 6 bases at V and 1 base at J, with 13 bases in the middle. The CDR3, as DNA: TGTGCCACCAGTCCGCCAGGGGATCGCACAGATACGCAGTATTTT. Translation gives CATSPPGDRTDTQYF.

V usage is TRBV7-3 and J usage is TRBJ1-1; tentatively, D is TRBD1 (5 bases). Germline-derived CDR1 and CDR2 are SGHTA and FQGTGA. This CDR3 has 16 residues. The V gene lost 1 base and the J gene lost 6 bases, with 18 bases spanning the gap. In DNA form, the CDR3 reads TGTGCCAGCAGCTTAAGGGGGGGGGGGGGTGACGCTGAAGCTTTCTTT. Its protein is CASSLRGGGGDAEAFF. The complete variable domain, with remaining parts taken from reference TRBV7-3 and TRBJ1-1, reads GAGVSQTPSNKVTEKGKYVELRCDPISGHTALYWYRQSLGQGPEFLIYFQGTGAADDSGLPNDRFFAVRPEGSVSTLKIQRTERGDSAVYLCASSLRGGGGDAEAFFGQGTRLTVV.

This clonotype was detected only a few times. J is TRBJ1-6 and V is TRBV7-2, with D tentatively TRBD1 (5 bases). Trimming removed 4 bases from V and 14 bases from J, with 9 bases in between. Germline V gene data show CDR1 as SGHTA and CDR2 as FQGNSA. This CDR3 region has 11 residues. CDR3 DNA sequence: TGTGCCAGCAGCTCCGGGGGGGCCCTCCACTTT. This codes for CASSSGGALHF.